A single sample gave rise to the 14 T cell receptor beta chains below, sequenced in a study of T cell clonality in common variable immunodeficiency. No antigen has been assigned to these receptors. The data were produced by immunoSEQ multiplex PCR, yet TCRdb's version contains in-frame clones alone and is incomplete. The sample includes approximately 10,000 clones, none of them occurring once. Study conclusions and caveats: Fewer deletions and N-nucleotide insertions were reportedly seen in common variable immunodeficiency TCR beta sequences.

The sequencing input was peripheral blood mononuclear cells. The receptors here all came from a human donor with common variable immunodeficiency.

A few counts support this clone. The CDR3 end is not reached by the read, which stops 3 residues before it; the germline J gene fills it in. Other DNA sequences within the sample encode an identical CDR3. The chain recombines TRBV20-1 with TRBJ2-1, with 8 positions matching TRBD2. The ends lost 6 bases at V and 3 bases at J; junction bases unmatched: 7. CDR1 is DFQATT, CDR2 SNEGSKA, per germline (reference sequence). The CDR3 contains 14 residues. The sequenced part of the CDR3 DNA is TGCAGTGCGCAAACGAGCGGGGGCTACAATGAG. Its protein product is CSAQTSGGYNE. The full CDR3 is CSAQTSGGYNEQFF.

By share, this clone ranks as medium-sized. The CDR3 extends 3 residues past the end of the read, so its final part is completed from the germline J gene. This chain uses TRBV14 with TRBJ2-5; D not resolved. Germline assignment: CDR1 SGHDN and CDR2 FVKESK. This CDR3 has 11 residues. V was pared by 6 bases and J by 2 bases, with 4 bases between. The CDR3 region is CASRQQETQYF. CDR3 DNA, as far as it was read: TGTGCCAGCAGACAGCAAGAGACC. Combining the CDR3 with reference TRBV14 and TRBJ2-5 gives the whole variable domain EAGVTQFPSHSVIEKGQTVTLRCDPISGHDNLYWYRRVMGKEIKFLLHFVKESKQDESGMPNNRFLAERTGGTYSTLKVQPAELEDSGVYFCASRQQETQYFGPGTRLLVL.

This clone was seen at least ten times. Read sequence stops 3 residues before the CDR3 end, and the germline J gene provides the missing end. The chain recombines TRBV7-9 with TRBJ2-1; D is ambiguous. This CDR3 region has 15 residues. Germline loops: CDR1 SEHNR, CDR2 FQNEAQ (reference sequence). Between the trimmed V and J ends, which lost 5 bases and 5 bases, there was a span of 16 bases. This CDR3 is CASSATPVNNNEQFF. The part of the CDR3 DNA that was read is TGTGCCAGCAGCGCAACCCCAGTCAATAACAATGAG.

This clone was seen a few times. The missing CDR3 end, 3 residues past where the read stops, is filled in from the germline J gene. V gene TRBV20-1 combines with J gene TRBJ1-5; 8 nucleotides line up with TRBD1. The V gene end was trimmed by 6 bases and the J gene end by 0 bases; junction bases not matched to a gene: 10. Germline-derived CDR1 and CDR2 are DFQATT and SNEGSKA (reference sequence). The CDR3 contains 16 residues. The DNA read from the CDR3 is TGCAGTGCCGAGCTTCCAGGGGGCCTTAGCAATCAGCCC. It is translated as CSAELPGGLSNQP. The full CDR3 protein reads CSAELPGGLSNQPQHF.

This clone was seen many times. Read coverage stops 3 residues before the CDR3 terminus; the germline J gene supplies the remainder. The chain has TRBV19 and TRBJ2-7; D is possibly TRBD1 (6 bases). The CDR3 loop spans 16 amino acids. Looked up from germline, CDR1 is LNHDA and CDR2 is SQIVND (reference sequence). V lost 3 bases, J lost 3 bases, and 18 bases lay in between. The CDR3 sequence: CASSIGATGNLYEQYF. The sequenced part of the CDR3 DNA is TGTGCCAGTAGTATTGGGGCGACAGGCAACCTCTACGAG.

This clone was seen ten or more times. The read ends 3 residues shy of where the CDR3 ends; the end is completed using the germline J gene. Other DNA sequences within the sample encode an identical CDR3. The chain carries TRBV5-1 and TRBJ1-5; D not resolved. Germline V gene data show CDR1 as SGHRS and CDR2 as YFSETQ. CDR3 length: 14 amino acids. V was shortened by 0 bases and J by 0 bases, with 4 bases between the two germline ends. The CDR3 is CASSLEGSNQPQHF. Partial CDR3 DNA: TGCGCCAGCAGCTTGGAGGGTAGCAATCAGCCC.

Many counts were recorded for this clone. The CDR3 goes on 3 residues after the read ends, and that part is filled in from the germline J gene. This chain joins TRBV5-1 and TRBJ1-1, with a possible D match to TRBD1 (5 bases). The CDR3 has 14 residues. CDR1 and CDR2 (germline): SGHRS, YFSETQ. V gave up 0 bases and J gave up 5 bases, with 11 bases separating them. Here the CDR3 reads CASSLVTGGTEAFF. Incomplete CDR3 DNA: TGCGCCAGCAGCTTGGTCACAGGAGGGACTGAA.

Many counts were recorded for this clone. The CDR3 extends 3 residues past the end of the read, so its final part is completed from the germline J gene. This rearrangement joins TRBV28 to TRBJ2-1; 10 nucleotides match TRBD2. Germline lookup yields CDR1 MDHEN and CDR2 SYDVKM. V shed 2 bases, J shed 6 bases, and the junction held 4 bases outside the gene matches. This CDR3 region has 15 residues. The covered CDR3 bases are TGTGCCAGCAGTTTACCGACTAGCGGGTTCAATGAG. This gives the protein CASSLPTSGFNE. The CDR3 in full is CASSLPTSGFNEQFF.

This clone was seen at least ten times. CDR3 loop: CASSLEGTGNQPQHF. CDR3 DNA, as far as it was read: TGTGCCAGCAGCTTGGAAGGGACAGGCAATCAGCCC. V and J are TRBV5-8 and TRBJ1-5, with TRBD1 matching 7 bases. The CDR3 extends 3 residues past the end of the read, so its final part is completed from the germline J gene. From germline, CDR1 is SGHTS and CDR2 YDEGEE. The V segment lost 0 bases and the J segment 2 bases; nucleotides outside the gene matches: 2. CDR3 length: 15 residues.

This clone is judged medium-sized. The CDR3 end falls 3 residues outside the read, so it is completed with the germline J gene. The genes are TRBV20-1 and TRBJ2-7; the D is unclear. The CDR3 has 14 residues. Germline CDR1 DFQATT, CDR2 SNEGSKA (reference sequence). With 6 bases removed from V and 4 bases from J, the gap between germline ends came to 19 bases. CDR3 region: CSALIVNQAYEQYF. CDR3 DNA, as far as it was read: TGCAGTGCGCTAATAGTTAATCAGGCGTACGAG.

With regard to this clone: The CDR3 extends 3 residues past the end of the read, so its final part is completed from the germline J gene. This chain uses TRBV7-9 with TRBJ2-3; the D gene is possibly TRBD2 (5 bases). The CDR3 totals 13 residues. Germline CDR1 is SEHNR and CDR2 is FQNEAQ (reference sequence). CDR3 DNA (partial): TGTTCCGGCAGCTACGGGGGCACAGATACG. Amino acids: CSGSYGGTDT. The CDR3 reads in full as CSGSYGGTDTQYF.

This clone counts as medium-sized. The read finishes 3 residues shy of the CDR3 end, and the germline J gene is used to complete it. The rearrangement joins TRBV7-8 to TRBJ2-3; possible D gene TRBD2, 7 bases. V gave up 5 bases and J gave up 6 bases, with 21 bases separating them. CDR1 and CDR2 from the germline V gene are SGHVS and FQNEAQ. This CDR3 is 16 amino acids long. Partial CDR3 DNA: TGTGCCAGCAGCCAAGGGATCCCTAGCGGACAGGATACG. Its translation: CASSQGIPSGQDT. The CDR3 reads in full as CASSQGIPSGQDTQYF.

This clone appeared many times. The read terminates 3 residues ahead of where the CDR3 ends, so the germline J gene completes it. The rearrangement uses TRBV20-1 and TRBJ2-7; 7 nucleotides line up with TRBD1. The CDR3 contains 15 residues. V trimming: 6 bases; J trimming: 2 bases; junction bases outside the gene matches: 13. Per the germline V gene, CDR1 is DFQATT and CDR2 is SNEGSKA (reference sequence). The CDR3 is CSAPSRNRGTYEQYF. CDR3 DNA (partial): TGCAGTGCCCCCTCTCGTAACAGGGGCACCTACGAG.

In the case of this clone: The read falls 3 residues short of the CDR3 end, and the missing part is taken from the germline J gene. The chain has TRBV25-1 and TRBJ2-3; D not certain. V was shortened by 4 bases and J by 0 bases, with 14 bases between the two germline ends. Germline V gene data show CDR1 as MGHDK and CDR2 as SYGVNS. This CDR3 spans 16 amino acids. CDR3: CASSAPVGHSTDTQYF. Partial CDR3 DNA: TGTGCCAGCAGTGCCCCCGTAGGGCACAGCACAGATACG.